The present T cell receptor beta chain was sequenced within a study of cytomegalovirus exposure and HLA in healthy donors. Study-level results: Data from an earlier analysis indicated that most TCR beta V segments were productive either about 90% or about 30% of the time.

In this sample, this clone is medium-sized (0.01 to 0.1%). As yet, its antigen is unknown. V gave up 6 bases and J gave up 2 bases, with 20 bases separating them. Looked up from germline, CDR1 is MNHEY and CDR2 is SMNVEV (reference sequence). The CDR3 loop spans 16 amino acids. Amplification used 60 Vbeta primers and 13 Jbeta primers. Assay: immunoSEQ multiplex PCR; the TCRdb copy retains only in-frame clones and omits some. The profile covers 85,000 to 130,000 clones, with about 77% appearing a single time and over 3.5% taken by the ten largest. The material sequenced was PBMCs. V usage is TRBV27 and J usage is TRBJ2-7; no definite D call. The sequence came from a woman aged 45 to 65 in good health and CMV-seropositive. The CDR3 DNA is TGTGCCAGCAGCTCTTCCCCTTCGGGTCCAACCTACGAGCAGTACTTC. Translated: CASSSSPSGPTYEQYF.